What follows describes a single T cell receptor (beta chain). The data belong to a study of blood T cells in healthy people across ages. The CDR3 sequence is 19 residues long. Germline V gene data show CDR1 as SEHNR and CDR2 as FQNEAQ (reference sequence). It was with a sample-barcoded 5' primer and a J-beta primer mix that a second PCR of about 6 to 11 cycles was run. From each sample, at least 2.5 million paired-end reads containing CDR3 were obtained. Each CDR3 protein is one row after TCRdb ran MiXCR on the 5' RACE reads. This sample has about 1.5 million distinct CDR3 sequences, with approximately 39% found just once.

The clonotype was recovered from a woman aged 18-29 years in good health. The sequenced material came from blood. J is TRBJ2-4 and V is TRBV7-9; 9 nucleotides agree with TRBD1. The tail of the sequence fits TRBJ2-5 better, so the J call may be wrong. CDR3 amino acids: CASSLAHRGLRPKQETQYF. In DNA form, the CDR3 reads TGTGCCAGCAGCTTAGCCCACAGGGGGCTCAGACCGAAACAAGAGACCCAGTACTTC.